These T cell receptor beta chains were read from a single sample in a study of blood T cell repertoires in COVID-19. The table came from immunoSEQ multiplex PCR; TCRdb's copy has only in-frame clones and leaves some out. The sample gives around 310,000 clones, more than 75% of which show up once; 3% to 4% is in the top ten. Specimen: peripheral blood. The origin of the receptors is a woman aged 45-65 years with active or convalescent COVID-19. Both conserved end residues are part of each CDR3. Fields, in order: V gene, J gene, clone size, D gene, CDR3 DNA, CDR3 protein. D genes are given only for firm matches. The listing skips clone size in some rows; elsewhere it reads once, few, many or a size class.

v_call: TRBV3-1/TRBV3-2; j_call: TRBJ2-7; clone_size: few; d_call: -; cdr3_nt: TGTGCCAGCAGCCAGTCGACAGAGCAGTACTTC; cdr3_aa: CASSQSTEQYF
v_call: TRBV7-8; j_call: TRBJ2-5; clone_size: -; d_call: TRBD2; cdr3_nt: TGTGCCAGCAGCTTCCTAGCGGGGGGGGAGACCCAGTACTTC; cdr3_aa: CASSFLAGGETQYF
v_call: TRBV6-5; j_call: TRBJ2-7; clone_size: once; d_call: -; cdr3_nt: TGTGCCAGCTCGGGTAGGCTACCCTACGAGCAGTACTTC; cdr3_aa: CASSGRLPYEQYF
v_call: TRBV11-2; j_call: TRBJ1-2; clone_size: once; d_call: -; cdr3_nt: TGTGCCAGCAGCTTCTCAGGGGACGTCTATGGCTACACCTTC; cdr3_aa: CASSFSGDVYGYTF
v_call: TRBV18; j_call: TRBJ2-1; clone_size: -; d_call: -; cdr3_nt: TGTGCCAGCTCCCCAGAGCGGAGCTCCTACAATGAGCAGTTCTTC; cdr3_aa: CASSPERSSYNEQFF
v_call: TRBV27; j_call: TRBJ1-5; clone_size: -; d_call: -; cdr3_nt: TGTGCCAGCAGTTTATCGGCGAATTGGGGCGGCAATCGGCCCCAGCATTTT; cdr3_aa: CASSLSANWGGNRPQHF
v_call: TRBV19; j_call: TRBJ2-5; clone_size: -; d_call: TRBD2; cdr3_nt: TGTGCCAGTAGTCCTCCGGGACTAGGTAAAGAGACCCAGTACTTC; cdr3_aa: CASSPPGLGKETQYF
v_call: TRBV5-4; j_call: TRBJ1-1; clone_size: -; d_call: -; cdr3_nt: TGTGCCAGCAGCCAGCGGGGGGGCGCGTATACTGAAGCTTTCTTT; cdr3_aa: CASSQRGGAYTEAFF
v_call: TRBV18; j_call: TRBJ2-2; clone_size: once; d_call: -; cdr3_nt: TGTGCCAGCTCACCCGCGGGGGCCGTCACCGGGGAGCTGTTTTTT; cdr3_aa: CASSPAGAVTGELFF
v_call: TRBV24-1; j_call: TRBJ2-5; clone_size: -; d_call: TRBD2; cdr3_nt: TGTGCCACCAGTGATCCGCCGGGACTAGTGGAGACCCAGTACTTC; cdr3_aa: CATSDPPGLVETQYF
v_call: TRBV19; j_call: TRBJ1-1; clone_size: -; d_call: -; cdr3_nt: TGTGCCAGTAGTATCCCCTGGGGGGGAAATGAAGCTTTCTTT; cdr3_aa: CASSIPWGGNEAFF
v_call: TRBV10-3; j_call: TRBJ1-2; clone_size: once; d_call: -; cdr3_nt: TGTGCCATCAGTGGAGGGTTAACTCCAGCCTATGGCTACACCTTC; cdr3_aa: CAISGGLTPAYGYTF
v_call: TRBV11-2; j_call: TRBJ2-1; clone_size: -; d_call: -; cdr3_nt: TGTGCCAGCAGCTTCAATGGCGAGCAGTTCTTC; cdr3_aa: CASSFNGEQFF
v_call: TRBV9; j_call: TRBJ2-2; clone_size: -; d_call: -; cdr3_nt: TGTGCCAGCAGCGTAGGAGGGAGTCTGTCCGGGGAGCTGTTTTTT; cdr3_aa: CASSVGGSLSGELFF
v_call: TRBV2; j_call: TRBJ2-3; clone_size: -; d_call: TRBD2; cdr3_nt: TGTGCCAGCAGTCAGACTAGCGTGGGGGGAGATACGCAGTATTTT; cdr3_aa: CASSQTSVGGDTQYF